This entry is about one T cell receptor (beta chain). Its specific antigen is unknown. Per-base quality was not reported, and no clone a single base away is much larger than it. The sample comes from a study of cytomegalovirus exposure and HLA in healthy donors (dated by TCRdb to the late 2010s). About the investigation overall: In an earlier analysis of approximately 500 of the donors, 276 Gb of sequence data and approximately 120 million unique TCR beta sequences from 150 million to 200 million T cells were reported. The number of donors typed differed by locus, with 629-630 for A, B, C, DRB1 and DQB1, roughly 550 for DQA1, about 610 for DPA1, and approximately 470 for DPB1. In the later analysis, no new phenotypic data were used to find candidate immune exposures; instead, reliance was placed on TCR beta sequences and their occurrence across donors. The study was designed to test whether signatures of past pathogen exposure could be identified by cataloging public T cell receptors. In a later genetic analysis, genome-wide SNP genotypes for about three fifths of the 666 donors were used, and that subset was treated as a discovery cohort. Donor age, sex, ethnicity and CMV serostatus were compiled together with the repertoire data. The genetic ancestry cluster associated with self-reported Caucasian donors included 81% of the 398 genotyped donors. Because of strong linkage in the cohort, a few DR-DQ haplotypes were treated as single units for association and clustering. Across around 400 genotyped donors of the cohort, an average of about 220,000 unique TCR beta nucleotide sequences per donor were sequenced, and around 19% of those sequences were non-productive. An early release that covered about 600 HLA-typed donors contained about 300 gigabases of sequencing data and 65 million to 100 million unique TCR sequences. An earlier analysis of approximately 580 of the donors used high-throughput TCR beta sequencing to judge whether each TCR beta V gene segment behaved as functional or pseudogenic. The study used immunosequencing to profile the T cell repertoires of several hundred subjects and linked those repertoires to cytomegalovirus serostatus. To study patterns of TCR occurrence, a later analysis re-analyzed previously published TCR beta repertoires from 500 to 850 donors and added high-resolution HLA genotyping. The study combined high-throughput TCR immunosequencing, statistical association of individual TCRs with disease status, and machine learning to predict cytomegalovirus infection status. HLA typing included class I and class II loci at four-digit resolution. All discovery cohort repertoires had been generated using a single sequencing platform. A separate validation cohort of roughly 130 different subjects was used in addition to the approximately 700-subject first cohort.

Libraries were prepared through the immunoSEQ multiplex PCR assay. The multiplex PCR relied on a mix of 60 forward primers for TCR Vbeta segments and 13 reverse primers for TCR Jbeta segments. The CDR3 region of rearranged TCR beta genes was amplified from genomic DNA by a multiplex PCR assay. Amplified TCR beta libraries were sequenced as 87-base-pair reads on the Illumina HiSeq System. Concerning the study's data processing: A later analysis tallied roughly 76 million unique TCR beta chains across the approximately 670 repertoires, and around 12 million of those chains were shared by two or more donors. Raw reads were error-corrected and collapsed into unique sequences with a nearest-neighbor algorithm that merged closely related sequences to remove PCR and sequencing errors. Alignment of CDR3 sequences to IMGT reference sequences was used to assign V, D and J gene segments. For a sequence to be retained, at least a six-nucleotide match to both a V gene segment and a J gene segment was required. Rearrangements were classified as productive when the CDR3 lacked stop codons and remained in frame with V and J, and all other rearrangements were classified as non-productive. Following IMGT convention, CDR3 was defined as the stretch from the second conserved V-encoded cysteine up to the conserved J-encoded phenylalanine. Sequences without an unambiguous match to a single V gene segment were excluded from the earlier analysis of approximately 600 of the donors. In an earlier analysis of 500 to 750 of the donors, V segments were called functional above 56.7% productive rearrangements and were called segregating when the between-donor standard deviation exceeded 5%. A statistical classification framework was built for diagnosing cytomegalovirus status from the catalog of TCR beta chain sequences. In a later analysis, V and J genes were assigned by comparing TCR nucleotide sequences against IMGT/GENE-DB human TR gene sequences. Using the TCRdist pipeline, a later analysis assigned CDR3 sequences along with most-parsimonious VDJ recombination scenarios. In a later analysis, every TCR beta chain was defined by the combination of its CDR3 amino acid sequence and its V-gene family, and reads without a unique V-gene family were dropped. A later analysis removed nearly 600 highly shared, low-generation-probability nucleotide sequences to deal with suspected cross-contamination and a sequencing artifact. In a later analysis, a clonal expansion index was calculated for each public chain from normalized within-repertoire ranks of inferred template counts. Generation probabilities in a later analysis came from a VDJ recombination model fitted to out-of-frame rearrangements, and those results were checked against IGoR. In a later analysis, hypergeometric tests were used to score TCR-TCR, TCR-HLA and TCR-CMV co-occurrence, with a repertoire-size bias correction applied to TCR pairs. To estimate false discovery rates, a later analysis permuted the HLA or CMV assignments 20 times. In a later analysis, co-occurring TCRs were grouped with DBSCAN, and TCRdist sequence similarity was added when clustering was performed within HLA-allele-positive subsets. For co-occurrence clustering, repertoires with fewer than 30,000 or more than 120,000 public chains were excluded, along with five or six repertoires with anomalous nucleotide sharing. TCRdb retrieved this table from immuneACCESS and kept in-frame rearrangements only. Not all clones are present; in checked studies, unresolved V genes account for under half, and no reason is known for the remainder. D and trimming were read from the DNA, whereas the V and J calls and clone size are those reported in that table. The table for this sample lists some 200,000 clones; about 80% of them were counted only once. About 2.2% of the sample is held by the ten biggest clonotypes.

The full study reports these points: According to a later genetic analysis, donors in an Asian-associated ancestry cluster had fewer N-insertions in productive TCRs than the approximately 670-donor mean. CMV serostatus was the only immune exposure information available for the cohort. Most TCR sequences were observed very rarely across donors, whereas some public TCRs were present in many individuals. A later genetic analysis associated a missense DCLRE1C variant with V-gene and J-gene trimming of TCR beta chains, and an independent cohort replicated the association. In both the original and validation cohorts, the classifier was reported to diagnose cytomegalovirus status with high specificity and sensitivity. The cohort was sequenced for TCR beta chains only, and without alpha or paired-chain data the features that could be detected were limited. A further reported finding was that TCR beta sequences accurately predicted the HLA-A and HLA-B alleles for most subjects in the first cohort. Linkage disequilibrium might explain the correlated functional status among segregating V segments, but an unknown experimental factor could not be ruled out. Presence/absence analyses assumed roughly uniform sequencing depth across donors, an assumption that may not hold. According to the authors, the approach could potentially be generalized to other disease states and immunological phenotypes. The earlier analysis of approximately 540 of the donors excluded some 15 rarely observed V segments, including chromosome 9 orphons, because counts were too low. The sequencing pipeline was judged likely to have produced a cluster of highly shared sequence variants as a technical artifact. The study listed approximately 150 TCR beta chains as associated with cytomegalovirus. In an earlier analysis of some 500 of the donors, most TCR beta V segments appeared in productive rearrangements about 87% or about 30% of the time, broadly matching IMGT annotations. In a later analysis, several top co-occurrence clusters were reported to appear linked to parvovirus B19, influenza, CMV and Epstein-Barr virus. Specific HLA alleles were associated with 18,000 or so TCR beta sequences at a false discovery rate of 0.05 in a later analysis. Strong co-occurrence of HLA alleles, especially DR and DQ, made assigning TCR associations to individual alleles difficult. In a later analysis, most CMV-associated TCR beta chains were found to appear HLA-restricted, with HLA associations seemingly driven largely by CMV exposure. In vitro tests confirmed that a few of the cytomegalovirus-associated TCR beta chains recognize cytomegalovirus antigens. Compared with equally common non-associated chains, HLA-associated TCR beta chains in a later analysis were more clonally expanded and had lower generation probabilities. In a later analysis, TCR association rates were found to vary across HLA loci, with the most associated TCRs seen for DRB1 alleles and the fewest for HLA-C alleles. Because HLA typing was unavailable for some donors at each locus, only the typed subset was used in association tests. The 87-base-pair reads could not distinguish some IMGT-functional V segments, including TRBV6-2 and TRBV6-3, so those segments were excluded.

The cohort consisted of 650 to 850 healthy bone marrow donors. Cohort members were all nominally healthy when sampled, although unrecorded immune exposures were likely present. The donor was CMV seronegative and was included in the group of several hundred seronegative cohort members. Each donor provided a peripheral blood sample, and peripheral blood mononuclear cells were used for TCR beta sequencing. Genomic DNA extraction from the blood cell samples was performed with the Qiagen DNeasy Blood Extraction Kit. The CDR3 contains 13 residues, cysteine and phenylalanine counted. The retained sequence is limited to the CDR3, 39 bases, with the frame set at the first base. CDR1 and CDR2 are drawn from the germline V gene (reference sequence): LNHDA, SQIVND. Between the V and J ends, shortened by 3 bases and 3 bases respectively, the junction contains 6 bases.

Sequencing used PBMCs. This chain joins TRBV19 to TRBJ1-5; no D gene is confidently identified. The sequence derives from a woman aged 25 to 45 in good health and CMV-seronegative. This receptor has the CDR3 CASSMVVNQPQHF. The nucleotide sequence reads TGTGCCAGTAGTATGGTAGTCAATCAGCCCCAGCATTTT.